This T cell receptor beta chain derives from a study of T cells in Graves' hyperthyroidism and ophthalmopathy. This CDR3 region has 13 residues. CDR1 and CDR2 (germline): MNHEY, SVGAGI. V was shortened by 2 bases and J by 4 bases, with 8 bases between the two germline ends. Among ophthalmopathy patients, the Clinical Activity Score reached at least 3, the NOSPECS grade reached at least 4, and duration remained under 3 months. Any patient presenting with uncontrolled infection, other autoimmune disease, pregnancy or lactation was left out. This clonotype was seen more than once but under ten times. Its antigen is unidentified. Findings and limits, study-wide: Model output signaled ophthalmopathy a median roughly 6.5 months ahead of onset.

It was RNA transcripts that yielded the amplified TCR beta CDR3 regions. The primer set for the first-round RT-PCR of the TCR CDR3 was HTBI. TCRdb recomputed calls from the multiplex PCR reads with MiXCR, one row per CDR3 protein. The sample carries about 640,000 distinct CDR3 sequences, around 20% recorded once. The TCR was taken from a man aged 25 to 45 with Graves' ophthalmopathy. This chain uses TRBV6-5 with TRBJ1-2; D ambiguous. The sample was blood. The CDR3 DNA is TGTGCCAGCAGTTACGTACCCTTCTATGGCTACACCTTC. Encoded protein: CASSYVPFYGYTF.